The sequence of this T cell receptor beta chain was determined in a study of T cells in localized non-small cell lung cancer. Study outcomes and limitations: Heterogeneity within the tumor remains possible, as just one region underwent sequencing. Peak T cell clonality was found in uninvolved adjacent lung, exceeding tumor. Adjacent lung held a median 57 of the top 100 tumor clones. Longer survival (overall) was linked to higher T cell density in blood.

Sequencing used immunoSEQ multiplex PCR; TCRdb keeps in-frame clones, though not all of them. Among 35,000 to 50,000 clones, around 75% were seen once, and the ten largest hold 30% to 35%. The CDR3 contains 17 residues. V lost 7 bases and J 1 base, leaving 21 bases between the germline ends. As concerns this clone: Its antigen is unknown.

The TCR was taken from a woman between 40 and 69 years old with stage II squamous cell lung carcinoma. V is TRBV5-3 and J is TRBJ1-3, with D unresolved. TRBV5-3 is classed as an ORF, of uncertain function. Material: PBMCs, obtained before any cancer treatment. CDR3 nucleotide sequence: TGTGCCAGATTCGGTTTAAGCGGAGTTTATTCTGGAAACACCATATATTTT. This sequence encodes CARFGLSGVYSGNTIYF.